These 15 T cell receptor beta chains originate from one sample sequenced in a study of preoperative IRX-2 immunotherapy in early breast cancer. Clones were read by immunoSEQ multiplex PCR, and TCRdb kept only the in-frame ones, dropping some. Among roughly 93,000 clones listed, about nine tenths were seen once. Regarding treatment: preoperative locoregional IRX-2 cytokine immunotherapy. This material consisted of tumor tissue, taken after IRX-2 immunotherapy. The receptors here all came from a human donor with breast cancer.

The chain uses TRBV14 and TRBJ1-2; 8 bases map to TRBD1. CDR1 and CDR2 (germline): SGHDN, FVKESK. The CDR3 totals 14 residues. J gave up 8 bases and V 4 bases, and 9 bases lay outside the gene matches. DNA for the CDR3: TGTGCCAGCAGCCCCACATCAGGGGGCTGGGGCTACACCTTC. Translation gives CASSPTSGGWGYTF. Looking up the rest from reference TRBV14 and TRBJ1-2 gives the full variable domain: EAGVTQFPSHSVIEKGQTVTLRCDPISGHDNLYWYRRVMGKEIKFLLHFVKESKQDESGMPNNRFLAERTGGTYSTLKVQPAELEDSGVYFCASSPTSGGWGYTFGSGTRLTVV.

The gene calls are TRBV15 and TRBJ2-1; D is unresolved. Germline CDR1 reads LNHNV; CDR2 reads YYDKDF (reference sequence). The CDR3 loop spans 14 amino acids. V lost 0 bases, J lost 6 bases, and 9 bases lay in between. In nucleotides, the CDR3 is TGTGCCACCAGCAGAGATCCGGCCGCCAATGAGCAGTTCTTC. It yields the protein CATSRDPAANEQFF. The full variable domain, in which reference TRBV15 and TRBJ2-1 provide the parts outside the CDR3, is DAMVIQNPRYQVTQFGKPVTLSCSQTLNHNVMYWYQQKSSQAPKLLFHYYDKDFNNEADTPDNFQSRRPNTSFCFLDIRSPGLGDTAMYLCATSRDPAANEQFFGPGTRLTVL.

The chain uses TRBV29-1 and TRBJ2-5, with D perhaps matching TRBD2 (6 bases). CDR1 is SQVTM and CDR2 is ANQGSEA in the germline V gene. V shed 7 bases and J shed 2 bases, with 23 bases lying between them. The CDR3 has 16 amino acids. The CDR3: CSGAPARGTVQETQYF. Here the CDR3 DNA reads TGCAGCGGTGCCCCGGCACGGGGGACGGTACAAGAGACCCAGTACTTC.

This rearrangement joins TRBV19 to TRBJ2-4; tentative D call: TRBD2 (5 bases). Trimming took 2 bases from V and 7 from J, leaving 15 bases between them. Germline assignment: CDR1 LNHDA and CDR2 SQIVND (reference sequence). CDR3 length: 15 residues. The CDR3 DNA reads as TGTGCCAGTAGTATAAGTGAGGGCTCGGGGAACATTCAGTACTTC. This sequence encodes CASSISEGSGNIQYF.

This clone has only one observation. A read error may account for a junction end that differs from germline. The chain employs TRBV6-8 and TRBJ1-6; 9 bases are a match to TRBD1. Germline CDR1 and CDR2: MNHGY and SAAAGT. The CDR3 runs 14 residues. CDR3 region: CAISGGTGNSPLHF. The CDR3 region has the DNA TGTGCCATCAGTGGGGGGACAGGGAATTCACCCCTCCACTTT.

The rearrangement uses TRBV19 and TRBJ1-5, with D unclear. CDR3 length: 14 residues. Trimming pared 5 bases from V and 3 bases from J, leaving 11 bases between. Per germline, CDR1 LNHDA and CDR2 SQIVND (reference sequence). As DNA, the CDR3 is TGTGCCAGTAGTGACGCTACAGTCAATCAGCCCCAGCATTTT. Amino acids: CASSDATVNQPQHF.

The chain combines TRBV18 with TRBJ1-5; TRBD1 is a possible D gene (5 bases). This CDR3 region has 16 residues. CDR1 and CDR2 (germline): KGHSH, LQKENI. V was shortened by 0 bases and J by 1 base, with 10 bases between the two germline ends. The CDR3 DNA sequence: TGTGCCAGCTCACCACCCGGACATTCGAGCAATCAGCCCCAGCATTTT. The encoded protein is CASSPPGHSSNQPQHF.

The J gene is TRBJ1-5, the V gene TRBV19; D is uncertain. V was cut by 5 bases and J by 6 bases, with 8 bases left in between. In germline, CDR1 is LNHDA, CDR2 SQIVND (reference sequence). This CDR3 is built from 12 residues. CDR3 DNA sequence: TGTGCCAGTAGTGCCATTTTTCAGCCCCAGCATTTT. Its translation: CASSAIFQPQHF.

V gene TRBV7-2 combines with J gene TRBJ2-7; 10 positions match TRBD2. This CDR3 has 14 residues. Germline V CDR1 and CDR2: SGHTA, FQGNSA. After removal of 4 bases from V and 6 bases from J, the junction contained 6 bases not matched to a gene. The CDR3 is CASSSGLAQREQYF. CDR3 DNA: TGTGCCAGCAGCTCGGGACTAGCGCAGCGCGAGCAGTACTTC.

This clone has just a few counts. This chain uses TRBV12-5 with TRBJ2-7; possible D gene TRBD1, 6 bases. This CDR3 spans 14 amino acids. Trimming cost V 2 bases and J 2 bases, with 10 bases left between them. Germline assignment: CDR1 LGHNT and CDR2 FRNRAP. CDR3: CASGLTGITYEQYF. The CDR3, as DNA: TGTGCTAGTGGTTTGACAGGGATAACCTACGAGCAGTACTTC.

V is TRBV28 and J is TRBJ2-7, with TRBD1 matching 11 bases. This CDR3 spans 13 amino acids. CDR1 is MDHEN and CDR2 is SYDVKM in the germline V gene. The ends lost 6 bases at V and 6 bases at J; junction bases unmatched: 4. The CDR3 reads CASSPGTGGEQYF. The DNA of the CDR3 is TGTGCCAGCAGCCCCGGGACAGGGGGCGAGCAGTACTTC.

The chain joins TRBV5-1 to TRBJ2-7; maybe TRBD2 (6 bases). Trimming left V 5 bases short and J 4 bases short, with 19 bases between. In germline, CDR1 is SGHRS, CDR2 YFSETQ. The CDR3 runs to 15 residues. This CDR3 reads CASRFDAGGTYEQYF. CDR3 DNA sequence: TGCGCCAGCAGATTTGACGCCGGGGGAACGTACGAGCAGTACTTC.

This clone was detected only a few times. V is TRBV6-8 and J is TRBJ1-2, with D possibly matching TRBD1 (6 bases). Between the trimmed V and J ends, which lost 4 bases and 3 bases, there was a span of 15 bases. This CDR3 comprises 15 residues. Germline V gene lookup returns CDR1 MNHGY and CDR2 SAAAGT. CDR3: CASSSPRGVDYGYTF. The CDR3 bases are TGTGCCAGCAGTTCACCCAGGGGCGTGGACTATGGCTACACCTTC.

The chain combines TRBV14 with TRBJ1-4; tentative D call: TRBD1 (6 bases). The ends were cut back, 1 base at V and 3 bases at J, with 9 bases in the middle. Germline V gene sequence: CDR1 SGHDN, CDR2 FVKESK. This CDR3 is 15 amino acids long. The CDR3 protein is CASSQGGLSNEKLFF. Here the CDR3 DNA reads TGTGCCAGCAGCCAAGGGGGGCTGTCTAATGAAAAACTGTTTTTT. Filled out from reference TRBV14 and TRBJ1-4, the complete variable domain reads EAGVTQFPSHSVIEKGQTVTLRCDPISGHDNLYWYRRVMGKEIKFLLHFVKESKQDESGMPNNRFLAERTGGTYSTLKVQPAELEDSGVYFCASSQGGLSNEKLFFGSGTQLSVL.

Of note for this clone: The junction differs from germline at one of its ends, possibly a read error. The chain has TRBV12-5 and TRBJ2-6; possibly TRBD1 for D (6 bases). There are 16 residues in the CDR3. Looked up from germline, CDR1 is LGHNT and CDR2 is FRNRAP. Here the CDR3 reads CASGQSRGSGANVLTF. Here the CDR3 DNA reads TGTGCCAGTGGACAGAGTAGGGGCTCTGGGGCCAACGTCCTGACTTTC.